One T cell receptor (beta chain) is described in this entry. This specimen belongs to a study of Graves' ophthalmopathy and Graves' hyperthyroidism. Newly diagnosed, the hyperthyroidism patients had under 2 months' duration and were aged 18 to 65. Researchers took RNA transcripts and amplified TCR beta CDR3 regions from them. Following a first-round RT-PCR that used HTBI primers, a second-round multiplex PCR was carried out. Each CDR3 protein is one row after TCRdb ran MiXCR on the multiplex PCR reads. Here the sample spans around 15,000 distinct CDR3 sequences, roughly 46% being singletons. V lost 0 bases to trimming and J lost 4 bases; unmatched junction nucleotides: 20. Per the germline V gene, CDR1 is SGDLS and CDR2 is YYNGEE. The CDR3 sequence is 20 residues long.

The sequencing input was peripheral blood. The source of this sequence is a woman aged 40 to 50 with stable Graves' hyperthyroidism. This chain connects TRBV9 to TRBJ2-7, with 9 positions matching TRBD1. CDR3 in amino acids: CASSVGTGDFSTPGSYEQYF. In DNA form, the CDR3 reads TGTGCCAGCAGCGTAGGGACAGGGGACTTTTCGACCCCGGGTTCGTACGAGCAGTACTTC. The full variable domain, its missing parts supplied by reference TRBV9 and TRBJ2-7, is DSGVTQTPKHLITATGQRVTLRCSPRSGDLSVYWYQQSLDQGLQFLIQYYNGEERAKGNILERFSAQQFPDLHSELNLSSLELGDSALYFCASSVGTGDFSTPGSYEQYFGPGTRLTVT.